A selection of T cell receptor beta chains follows, all from one sample in a study of blood T cell repertoires in COVID-19. Sequencing used immunoSEQ multiplex PCR; TCRdb keeps in-frame clones, though not all of them. The sample lists some 260,000 clones, roughly 88% occurring once. Sequencing was carried out using peripheral blood. These receptors all stem from a woman between 65 and 79 years old with COVID-19, enrolled during active disease. Each CDR3 is given with its conserved first and last residue. The order of the fields is J gene, V gene, clone size, D gene, CDR3 DNA, CDR3 protein. A D gene is named only where the DNA matches it firmly. Size is omitted from some rows. Given values are once, few, many or a class for expanded clones.

j_call: TRBJ1-5
v_call: TRBV28
clone_size: -
d_call: TRBD1
cdr3_nt: TGTGCCAGCAGTACCGGGACAGGAGAGGGGCAGCCCCAGCATTTT
cdr3_aa: CASSTGTGEGQPQHF

j_call: TRBJ2-2
v_call: TRBV5-1
clone_size: -
d_call: TRBD2
cdr3_nt: TGCGCCAGCAGCTTGGAGCTAGCGGGGGCCGGGGAGCTGTTTTTT
cdr3_aa: CASSLELAGAGELFF

j_call: TRBJ1-1
v_call: TRBV24-1
clone_size: -
d_call: TRBD1
cdr3_nt: TGTGCCACCAGTGATTGGGGGACAGGGGGGTCAACTGAAGCTTTCTTT
cdr3_aa: CATSDWGTGGSTEAFF

j_call: TRBJ2-7
v_call: TRBV30
clone_size: -
d_call: -
cdr3_nt: TGTGCCTGGAGTGGAGGGATAATGTACGAGCAGTACTTC
cdr3_aa: CAWSGGIMYEQYF

j_call: TRBJ2-7
v_call: TRBV3-1/TRBV3-2
clone_size: -
d_call: TRBD2
cdr3_nt: TGTGCCAGCAGCCAAGCAGCGGGAGTAAGCGAGCAGTACTTC
cdr3_aa: CASSQAAGVSEQYF

j_call: TRBJ2-1
v_call: TRBV7-2
clone_size: -
d_call: TRBD2
cdr3_nt: TGTGCCAGCAGCTTAGAGCTAGCGGGAAACAATGAGCAGTTCTTC
cdr3_aa: CASSLELAGNNEQFF

j_call: TRBJ2-5
v_call: TRBV21-1
clone_size: once
d_call: -
cdr3_nt: TGTGTCAAAGGGGGCCCGGTGCAGACCCAGTACTTC
cdr3_aa: CVKGGPVQTQYF

j_call: TRBJ2-1
v_call: TRBV6-4
clone_size: -
d_call: TRBD1
cdr3_nt: TGTGCCAGCAGCTACGGACAGGGTGGGAGTGAGCAGTTCTTC
cdr3_aa: CASSYGQGGSEQFF

j_call: TRBJ2-3
v_call: TRBV5-1
clone_size: -
d_call: TRBD1
cdr3_nt: TGCGCCAGCAGCTTCCGGGACAGGGTAACAGATACGCAGTATTTT
cdr3_aa: CASSFRDRVTDTQYF

j_call: TRBJ2-5
v_call: TRBV2
clone_size: -
d_call: TRBD1
cdr3_nt: TGTGCCAGTGTCCGGGACAGCCAAGAGACCCAGTACTTC
cdr3_aa: CASVRDSQETQYF

j_call: TRBJ2-5
v_call: TRBV2
clone_size: few
d_call: -
cdr3_nt: TGTGCCAGCACATTCTACGGGGAGACCCAGTACTTC
cdr3_aa: CASTFYGETQYF

j_call: TRBJ1-1
v_call: TRBV30
clone_size: -
d_call: TRBD1
cdr3_nt: TGTGCCTGGAACCCGGGACAGGGGGCGACTGAAGCTTTCTTT
cdr3_aa: CAWNPGQGATEAFF

j_call: TRBJ1-1
v_call: TRBV6-5
clone_size: -
d_call: TRBD1
cdr3_nt: TGTGCCAGCAGTACGACAGGGTTGGGGACTGAAGCTTTCTTT
cdr3_aa: CASSTTGLGTEAFF

j_call: TRBJ1-4
v_call: TRBV7-8
clone_size: -
d_call: TRBD1
cdr3_nt: TGTGCCAGCAGCTTCAATTACGGCAGGGGGCGGGAAAAACTGTTTTTT
cdr3_aa: CASSFNYGRGREKLFF

j_call: TRBJ1-1
v_call: TRBV5-6
clone_size: -
d_call: -
cdr3_nt: TGTGCCAGCAGCTTGTCTCCGGGGACTGAAGCTTTCTTT
cdr3_aa: CASSLSPGTEAFF

j_call: TRBJ1-1
v_call: TRBV12-3/TRBV12-4
clone_size: -
d_call: TRBD1
cdr3_nt: TGTGCCAGCAGCCGCGGACAGGGCGAAGCTTTCTTT
cdr3_aa: CASSRGQGEAFF

j_call: TRBJ2-1
v_call: TRBV18
clone_size: -
d_call: -
cdr3_nt: TGTGCCAGCTCACCGAATACAGGGCACAATGAGCAGTTCTTC
cdr3_aa: CASSPNTGHNEQFF

j_call: TRBJ1-5
v_call: TRBV20-1
clone_size: once
d_call: -
cdr3_nt: TGCAGTGCTAGTGAGGGGAGGAGCAATCAGCCCCAGCATTTT
cdr3_aa: CSASEGRSNQPQHF

j_call: TRBJ2-1
v_call: TRBV7-9
clone_size: -
d_call: TRBD2
cdr3_nt: TGTGCCAGCACCGATGAGACTAGCTCCGTTGATGAGCAGTTCTTC
cdr3_aa: CASTDETSSVDEQFF

j_call: TRBJ2-7
v_call: TRBV12-5
clone_size: -
d_call: TRBD1
cdr3_nt: TGTGCTACTGCCCCGGGACAGGGTTACGAGCAGTACTTC
cdr3_aa: CATAPGQGYEQYF

j_call: TRBJ1-1
v_call: TRBV2
clone_size: -
d_call: -
cdr3_nt: TGTGCCAGCAGTGTTCGACACCGCATGAACACTGAAGCTTTCTTT
cdr3_aa: CASSVRHRMNTEAFF

j_call: TRBJ2-7
v_call: TRBV11-2
clone_size: -
d_call: -
cdr3_nt: TGTGCCAGCAGGACCTTAACCGGGGACAAGCGCTACGAGCAGTACTTC
cdr3_aa: CASRTLTGDKRYEQYF

j_call: TRBJ1-1
v_call: TRBV7-9
clone_size: -
d_call: -
cdr3_nt: TGTGCCAGCAGCTTATCGGAGAGCGTAGCCGAAGCTTTCTTT
cdr3_aa: CASSLSESVAEAFF

j_call: TRBJ1-1
v_call: TRBV19
clone_size: -
d_call: TRBD1
cdr3_nt: TGTGCCACCACTCGGACAGGGGGTCGGGCTGAAGCTTTCTTT
cdr3_aa: CATTRTGGRAEAFF

j_call: TRBJ1-5
v_call: TRBV9
clone_size: -
d_call: TRBD1
cdr3_nt: TGTGCCAGCAGCGCAGTAGGACAGGGCCCCAATCAGCCCCAGCATTTT
cdr3_aa: CASSAVGQGPNQPQHF

j_call: TRBJ1-1
v_call: TRBV6-6
clone_size: -
d_call: -
cdr3_nt: TGTGCCAGCAGTTACGGGGTTAGCGCTGAAGCTTTCTTT
cdr3_aa: CASSYGVSAEAFF

j_call: TRBJ1-5
v_call: TRBV28
clone_size: -
d_call: -
cdr3_nt: TGTGCCAGCACCCTGGGGAGATTTAGCAATCAGCCCCAGCATTTT
cdr3_aa: CASTLGRFSNQPQHF

j_call: TRBJ2-7
v_call: TRBV5-1
clone_size: -
d_call: TRBD1
cdr3_nt: TGCGCCAGCAGCTTGGATGGGACAGGGCTTGAGCAGTACTTC
cdr3_aa: CASSLDGTGLEQYF

j_call: TRBJ2-7
v_call: TRBV11-2
clone_size: -
d_call: -
cdr3_nt: TGTGCCAGCAGCCCCCTGGCCGATTCCTACGAGCAGTACTTC
cdr3_aa: CASSPLADSYEQYF

j_call: TRBJ1-4
v_call: TRBV28
clone_size: -
d_call: TRBD1
cdr3_nt: TGTGCCAGCAGTTTATGGGGGACAGGGTCTTTTAGTGAAAAACTGTTTTTT
cdr3_aa: CASSLWGTGSFSEKLFF

j_call: TRBJ1-3
v_call: TRBV29-1
clone_size: -
d_call: TRBD1
cdr3_nt: TGCAGCGTTGCTGCGGGACAGGGAGGAAACACCATATATTTT
cdr3_aa: CSVAAGQGGNTIYF

j_call: TRBJ2-7
v_call: TRBV5-6
clone_size: -
d_call: -
cdr3_nt: TGTGCCAGCAGCTATGGACAGCCAGAAGGCGAGCAGTACTTC
cdr3_aa: CASSYGQPEGEQYF

j_call: TRBJ2-5
v_call: TRBV28
clone_size: -
d_call: TRBD2
cdr3_nt: TGTGCCAGCAGTACCACGGGACTAGCGTCAGAGACCCAGTACTTC
cdr3_aa: CASSTTGLASETQYF

j_call: TRBJ2-4
v_call: TRBV23-1
clone_size: -
d_call: TRBD2
cdr3_nt: TGCGCCAGCAGTCGCTGGGAGGGGTATTTGGGCATTCAGTACTTC
cdr3_aa: CASSRWEGYLGIQYF